This T cell receptor beta chain was documented in a study of blood T cell repertoires in COVID-19. The overall study: Acute and convalescent COVID-19 samples came from the United States, Italy and Spain. From T cells, B-cell-depleted T cells, or PBMCs came the material, which was cDNA or gDNA.

Per the original data handling: Estimated nucleated cell counts came from reference gene primer amplification. Clones were sequenced by immunoSEQ multiplex PCR, and TCRdb holds only the in-frame ones, with some missing. V and J calls and clone size come straight from that table; D and trimming were deduced from the DNA. The sample includes hundreds of thousands of clones, around 86% seen only once; the top ten take roughly 3.5%. Recruitment covered 20 to 25 US areas and drew participants whose ages spanned roughly 18 to 100 years. The sequenced sample was PBMCs or T cells enriched from blood (not recorded which). This receptor was obtained from a woman aged 40 to 50 with acute COVID-19.

The CDR3 DNA reads TGTGCCAGCAGTTATGGAGGGGGCGTGTACGAGCAGTACTTC. Amino acids: CASSYGGGVYEQYF. V usage is TRBV6-5 and J usage is TRBJ2-7; D is perhaps TRBD1 (7 bases). Germline CDR1 MNHEY, CDR2 SVGAGI. CDR3 length: 14 amino acids. The V gene lost 3 bases and the J gene lost 4 bases, with 13 bases spanning the gap.